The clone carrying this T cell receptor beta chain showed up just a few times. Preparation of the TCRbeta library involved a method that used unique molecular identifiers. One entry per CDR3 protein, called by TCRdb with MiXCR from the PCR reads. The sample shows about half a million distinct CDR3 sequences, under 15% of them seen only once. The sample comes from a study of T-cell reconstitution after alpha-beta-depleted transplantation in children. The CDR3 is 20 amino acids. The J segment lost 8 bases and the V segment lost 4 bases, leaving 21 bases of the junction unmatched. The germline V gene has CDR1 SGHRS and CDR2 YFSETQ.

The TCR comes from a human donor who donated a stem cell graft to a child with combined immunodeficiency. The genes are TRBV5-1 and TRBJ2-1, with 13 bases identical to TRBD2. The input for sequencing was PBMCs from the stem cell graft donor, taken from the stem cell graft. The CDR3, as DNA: TGCGCCAGCAGCCTATTTCCCCCTGCCCCCACTAGCGGGAGGGAGGATGAGCAGTTCTTC. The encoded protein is CASSLFPPAPTSGREDEQFF.